This TCR beta chain was recovered during a study of shared clonotypes between healthy human individuals. The CDR3 totals 18 residues. Germline CDR1 is SGHTA and CDR2 is FQGNSA. V gave up 5 bases and J gave up 0 bases; unmatched junction bases: 6. Genomic DNA from each subset was divided evenly over several immunoSEQ plates. The protocol was immunoSEQ multiplex PCR, while the TCRdb copy is restricted to in-frame clones and leaves out a portion. The repertoire consists of 2 million to 3 million clones, with approximately 94% occurring once and the leading ten covering approximately 0.36%. Each of the donors was a healthy adult who was HIV-negative and had not had a recent acute infection or vaccination.

The chain uses TRBV7-2 and TRBJ2-2; 13 bases map to TRBD2. The receptor was derived from a man younger than 30 in good health. Some clones in this sample may be carry-over from other donors' samples. Material: naive CD4+ T cells from PBMCs. Stated subset: CD45RA+ positively selected. The CDR3 DNA reads as TGTGCCAGCAGCGTAGGACTAGCGGGAGCCGCGAACACCGGGGAGCTGTTTTTT. Protein: CASSVGLAGAANTGELFF.